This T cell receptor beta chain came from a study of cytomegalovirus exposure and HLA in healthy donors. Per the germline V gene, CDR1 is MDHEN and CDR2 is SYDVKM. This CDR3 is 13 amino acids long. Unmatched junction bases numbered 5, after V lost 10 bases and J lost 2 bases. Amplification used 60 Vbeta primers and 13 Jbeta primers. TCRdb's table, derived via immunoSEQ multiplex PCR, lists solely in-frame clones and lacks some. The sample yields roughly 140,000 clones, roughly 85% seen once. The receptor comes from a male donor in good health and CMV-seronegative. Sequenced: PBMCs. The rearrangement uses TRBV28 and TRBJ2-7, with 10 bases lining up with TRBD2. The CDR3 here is CATRLAGPYEQYF. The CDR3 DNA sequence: TGTGCCACCAGACTAGCGGGCCCCTACGAGCAGTACTTC.